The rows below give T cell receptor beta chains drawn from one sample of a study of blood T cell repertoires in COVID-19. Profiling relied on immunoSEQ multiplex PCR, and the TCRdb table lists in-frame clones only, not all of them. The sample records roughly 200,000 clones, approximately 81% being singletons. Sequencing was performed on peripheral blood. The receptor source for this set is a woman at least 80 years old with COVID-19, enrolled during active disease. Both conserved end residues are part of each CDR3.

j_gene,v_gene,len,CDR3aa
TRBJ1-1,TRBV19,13,CASSTRQNTEAFF
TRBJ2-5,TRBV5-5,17,CASSPAGTGPKSETQYF
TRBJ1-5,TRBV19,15,CASSNRQLLNQPQHF
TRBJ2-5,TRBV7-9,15,CASSFSSGSGETQYF
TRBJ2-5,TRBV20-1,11,CSWLAIETQYF
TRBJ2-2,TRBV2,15,CASSGTGGITGELFF
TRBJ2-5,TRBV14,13,CASRGQGEETQYF
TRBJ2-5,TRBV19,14,CASSIGTLRETQYF
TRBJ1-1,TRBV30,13,CAWRSQGNTEAFF
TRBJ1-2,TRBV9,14,CASSVGTGINGYTF
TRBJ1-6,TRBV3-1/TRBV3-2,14,CASSRTGGDSPLHF
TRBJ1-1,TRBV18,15,CASSPRELMNTEAFF